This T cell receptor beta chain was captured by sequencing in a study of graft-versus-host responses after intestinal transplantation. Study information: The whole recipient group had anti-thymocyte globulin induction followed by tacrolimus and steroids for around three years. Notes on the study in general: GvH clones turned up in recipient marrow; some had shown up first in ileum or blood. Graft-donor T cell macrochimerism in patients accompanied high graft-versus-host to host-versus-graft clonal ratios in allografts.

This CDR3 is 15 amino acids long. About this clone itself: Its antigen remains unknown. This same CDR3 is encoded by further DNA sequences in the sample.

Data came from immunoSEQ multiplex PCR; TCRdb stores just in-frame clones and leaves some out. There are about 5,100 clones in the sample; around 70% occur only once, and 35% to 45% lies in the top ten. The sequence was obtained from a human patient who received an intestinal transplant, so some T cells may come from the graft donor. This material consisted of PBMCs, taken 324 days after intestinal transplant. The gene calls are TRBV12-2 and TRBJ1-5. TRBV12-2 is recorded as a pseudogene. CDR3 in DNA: TGTGCAAGTCGCTTGCAGGGACGGCCGGATCAGCCCCAGCATTTT. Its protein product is CASRLQGRPDQPQHF.